This entry lists 4 T cell receptor beta chains sequenced from one sample in a study of blood T cell repertoires in COVID-19. This table comes from immunoSEQ multiplex PCR, and its TCRdb copy is limited to in-frame clones, with some not included. The sample lists approximately 200,000 clones; roughly 90% were seen once. The sample consisted of peripheral blood. The source of these receptors is an older woman with acute or convalescent COVID-19.

This chain uses TRBV30 with TRBJ2-1; possibly TRBD2 for D (5 bases). Trimming pared 8 bases from V and 8 bases from J, leaving 13 bases between. Germline CDR1 and CDR2: GTSNPN and SVGIG (reference sequence). The CDR3 loop spans 11 amino acids. The CDR3 DNA reads as TGTGCCGGCGGTCGAGGGCATGAGCAGTTCTTC. It codes for CAGGRGHEQFF.

This clone was detected once. The genes are TRBV7-6 and TRBJ2-5; D is unresolved. Germline V lookup: CDR1 SGHVS, CDR2 FNYEAQ. This CDR3 comprises 12 residues. V lost 2 bases and J lost 4, with 5 bases in between. In nucleotides, the CDR3 is TGTGCCAGCAGCTTAAGCCCAGAGACCCAGTACTTC. It specifies CASSLSPETQYF.

The V call is TRBV9, the J call TRBJ2-3; a weak D match, TRBD1 (7 bases). In germline, CDR1 is SGDLS, CDR2 YYNGEE. Trimming removed 3 bases from V and 4 bases from J, with 21 bases in between. The CDR3 has 17 residues. CDR3 in DNA: TGTGCCAGCAGCGCGGGGGACAGTTCTTTTCGTCCAGATACGCAGTATTTT. Translated: CASSAGDSSFRPDTQYF.

This chain joins TRBV7-8 and TRBJ1-2; D call uncertain. Looked up from germline, CDR1 is SGHVS and CDR2 is FQNEAQ. The CDR3 has 12 amino acids. Deletions cut 3 bases from V and 8 bases from J, with 10 bases between. The CDR3 loop reads CASSFDLYGYTF. CDR3 bases: TGTGCCAGCAGCTTTGACTTGTACGGCTACACCTTC.